These 12 T cell receptor beta chains were all obtained from the same sample, sequenced in a study of blood T cell repertoires in COVID-19. TCRdb's table, derived via immunoSEQ multiplex PCR, lists solely in-frame clones and lacks some. The data show approximately 36,000 clones, approximately 80% seen once. Material: peripheral blood. The source is a man aged 60 to 69 with COVID-19, enrolled during active disease.

The rearrangement joins TRBV7-8 to TRBJ1-3; a weak D match, TRBD1 (5 bases). The CDR3 has 15 amino acids. Trimming pared 1 base from V and 4 bases from J, leaving 11 bases between. The germline V gene has CDR1 SGHVS and CDR2 FQNEAQ. In DNA, the CDR3 is TGTGCCAGCAGCTTAGAGCAGGGCTCAGGAAACACCATATATTTT. Amino acids: CASSLEQGSGNTIYF.

CDR3 sequence: CASSLDLNGYNEQFF. The DNA for the CDR3 is TGTGCCAGCAGCTTAGATTTGAACGGCTACAATGAGCAGTTCTTC. This chain joins TRBV7-3 and TRBJ2-1, with D hard to call. V lost 2 bases to trimming and J lost 3 bases, with 11 bases between them. This CDR3 spans 15 amino acids. Germline loops: CDR1 SGHTA, CDR2 FQGTGA.

This chain uses TRBV4-2 with TRBJ2-3; 8 bases are shared with TRBD1. The V gene's germline CDR1 is LGHNA and CDR2 YNFKEQ. The CDR3 loop spans 16 amino acids. V was clipped by 1 base and J by 1 base; unmatched bases: 4. DNA of the CDR3: TGTGCCAGCAGCCAAGTTGAGGGACAGGGCACAGATACGCAGTATTTT. This gives the protein CASSQVEGQGTDTQYF.

The table lists this clone with a few counts. This sequence joins TRBV7-9 and TRBJ2-7; TRBD1 matches 10 bases. This CDR3 region has 17 residues. Per the germline V gene, CDR1 is SEHNR and CDR2 is FQNEAQ (reference sequence). Trimming at V came to 5 bases and at J to 2 bases, leaving 12 bases not matched to a gene. The CDR3 nucleotides read TGTGCCAGCAGCCCCGGGACAGGGGCCTTCTATGCCTACGAGCAGTACTTC. It codes for CASSPGTGAFYAYEQYF.

This clone was picked up one time. CDR3 residues: CASSPRAGANNEQFF. The DNA for the CDR3 is TGTGCCAGCTCACCCCGGGCGGGAGCGAACAATGAGCAGTTCTTC. V is TRBV18 and J is TRBJ2-1; 7 bases are a match to TRBD2. Germline V gives CDR1 KGHSH, CDR2 LQKENI. V gave up 3 bases and J gave up 5 bases; unmatched junction bases: 7. CDR3 length: 15 amino acids.

This clone showed up just once. The chain couples TRBV3-1 (or the pseudogene TRBV3-2) to TRBJ2-1; 11 positions match TRBD2. The trim removed 0 bases at V and 9 bases at J, leaving 4 bases unmatched. CDR3 length: 15 residues. Germline V gene lookup returns CDR1 LGHDT and CDR2 YNNKEL (reference sequence). CDR3 in amino acids: CASSQESSGRTEQFF. The CDR3 DNA reads TGTGCCAGCAGCCAAGAGTCTAGCGGGAGGACTGAGCAGTTCTTC.

This clone has just a few counts. J is TRBJ2-3 and V is TRBV11-2, with TRBD1 as a possible D gene (7 bases). Per the germline V gene, CDR1 is SGHAT and CDR2 is FQNNGV. This CDR3 spans 15 amino acids. Trimming took off 3 bases at V and 5 bases at J, with 15 bases between the two ends. In DNA form, the CDR3 reads TGTGCCAGCAGCTTGATGACAGGGAGGATAGATACGCAGTATTTT. Amino acid sequence: CASSLMTGRIDTQYF.

This clone was recorded only once. The chain recombines TRBV7-8 with TRBJ2-3; no reliable D call. This CDR3 is 15 amino acids long. Germline loops: CDR1 SGHVS, CDR2 FQNEAQ. V was pared by 4 bases and J by 7 bases, with 18 bases between. The CDR3 nucleotides are TGTGCCAGCAGCTCTACCGAGTCCCCCGCAAATACGCAGTATTTT. It encodes CASSSTESPANTQYF.

The rearrangement uses TRBV19 and TRBJ1-5, with 8 bases that match TRBD1. Germline loops: CDR1 LNHDA, CDR2 SQIVND (reference sequence). This CDR3 has 19 amino acids. V trimming: 3 bases; J trimming: 0 bases; junction bases outside the gene matches: 13. The CDR3 DNA reads as TGTGCCAGTAGTATTCATACAGGGGGGGCTTCTTATAGCAATCAGCCCCAGCATTTT. This translates into CASSIHTGGASYSNQPQHF. Full variable domain (remainder filled in from reference TRBV19 and TRBJ1-5): DGGITQSPKYLFRKEGQNVTLSCEQNLNHDAMYWYRQDPGQGLRLIYYSQIVNDFQKGDIAEGYSVSREKKESFPLTVTSAQKNPTAFYLCASSIHTGGASYSNQPQHFGDGTRLSIL.

This rearrangement joins TRBV6-6 to TRBJ2-7; tentative D call: TRBD2 (5 bases). This CDR3 is 16 amino acids long. Germline loops: CDR1 MNHNY, CDR2 SVGAGI (reference sequence). V lost 7 bases, J lost 2 bases, and 21 bases lay in between. DNA for the CDR3: TGTGCCAGCACCGAAGGGCCGGGAATCCCCCCCTACGAGCAGTACTTC. Its translation is CASTEGPGIPPYEQYF.

This chain connects TRBV19 to TRBJ2-6; TRBD1 might be the D (6 bases). The CDR3 runs 19 residues. In germline, CDR1 is LNHDA, CDR2 SQIVND (reference sequence). The V and J ends lost 5 bases and 2 bases respectively, with 22 bases between them. CDR3 nucleotide sequence: TGTGCCAGTAGTCCCCGGACAGACGCTTGGGTTACTGGGGCCAACGTCCTGACTTTC. Translated: CASSPRTDAWVTGANVLTF. Looking up the rest from reference TRBV19 and TRBJ2-6 gives the full variable domain: DGGITQSPKYLFRKEGQNVTLSCEQNLNHDAMYWYRQDPGQGLRLIYYSQIVNDFQKGDIAEGYSVSREKKESFPLTVTSAQKNPTAFYLCASSPRTDAWVTGANVLTFGAGSRLTVL.

The J gene is TRBJ1-1, the V gene TRBV5-1, with 7 positions matching TRBD1. The J segment lost 0 bases and the V segment lost 4 bases, leaving 3 bases of the junction unmatched. This CDR3 is built from 14 residues. Per the germline V gene, CDR1 is SGHRS and CDR2 is YFSETQ. The CDR3 here is CASSTGQLNTEAFF. CDR3 in DNA: TGCGCCAGCAGCACGGGACAGCTGAACACTGAAGCTTTCTTT.